Described below is a single T cell receptor (beta chain) sequence and its context. V was clipped by 2 bases and J by 9 bases; unmatched bases: 0. CDR1 and CDR2 from the germline V gene are DFQATT and SNEGSKA (reference sequence). The CDR3 runs to 12 residues. Original handling: Construction of a distant-metastasis classifier for papillary thyroid cancer relied on CDR3 differences across clinicopathological groups. Through MiXCR, TCRdb re-clonotyped the PCR reads. The V and J calls reflect TCRdb's pipeline rather than the authors' work. The sample holds about 14,000 clones, about 25% seen once. The source of the sample is a study of metastatic and nonmetastatic thyroid tumors. None of the patients had undergone any treatment ahead of thyroid surgery.

The rearrangement links TRBV20-1 to TRBJ2-1, with TRBD2 identical over 11 bases. Sequenced material: blood. This TCR was recovered from a female donor with papillary thyroid cancer or a benign thyroid nodule (not recorded which). Some clones in this sample may be carry-over from other donors' samples. The CDR3 region is CSARLAGGEQFF. CDR3 DNA: TGCAGTGCTAGACTAGCGGGGGGTGAGCAGTTCTTC.